Listed below are T cell receptor beta chains from one sample, sequenced in a study of blood T cell repertoires in COVID-19. Method: immunoSEQ multiplex PCR; TCRdb's copy keeps in-frame clones and lacks some. The sample records approximately 280,000 clones, around 89% being singletons. Material: peripheral blood. All receptors derive from a man aged 40-50 years with acute or convalescent COVID-19. Each CDR3 is given with its conserved first and last residue. The D gene is left open where the match is weak. Not every row has a clone size; where given, it reads once, few, many or a size class.

abundance: NA; v_gene: TRBV7-8; j_gene: TRBJ1-1; d_gene: TRBD1; CDR3aa: CASSLARGRGHTEAFF; CDR3nt: TGTGCCAGCAGCTTAGCGAGGGGCAGGGGGCACACTGAAGCTTTCTTT
abundance: NA; v_gene: TRBV28; j_gene: TRBJ1-4; d_gene: TRBD1; CDR3aa: CASTSGTGHEKLFF; CDR3nt: TGTGCCAGCACGTCCGGGACAGGTCATGAAAAACTGTTTTTT
abundance: NA; v_gene: TRBV12-5; j_gene: TRBJ2-1; d_gene: NA; CDR3aa: CASGPDRSSYNEQFF; CDR3nt: TGTGCTAGTGGCCCAGACAGGAGTTCCTACAATGAGCAGTTCTTC
abundance: NA; v_gene: TRBV5-4; j_gene: TRBJ2-5; d_gene: TRBD1; CDR3aa: CASSLPPGQGAGETQYF; CDR3nt: TGTGCCAGCAGCCTCCCCCCGGGACAGGGGGCTGGAGAGACCCAGTACTTC
abundance: NA; v_gene: TRBV6-2/TRBV6-3; j_gene: TRBJ1-2; d_gene: NA; CDR3aa: CASSRPRRGDDYGYTF; CDR3nt: TGTGCCAGCAGTCGCCCCCGAAGGGGCGATGACTATGGCTACACCTTC
abundance: NA; v_gene: TRBV18; j_gene: TRBJ1-1; d_gene: TRBD1; CDR3aa: CASSRFGQGVSNTEAFF; CDR3nt: TGTGCCAGCTCACGTTTCGGACAGGGGGTTTCGAACACTGAAGCTTTCTTT
abundance: NA; v_gene: TRBV24-1; j_gene: TRBJ2-5; d_gene: TRBD1; CDR3aa: CATSEGQGAGETQYF; CDR3nt: TGTGCCACCAGTGAAGGACAGGGGGCGGGAGAGACCCAGTACTTC
abundance: NA; v_gene: TRBV25-1; j_gene: TRBJ1-5; d_gene: NA; CDR3aa: CASSGWDISQPQHF; CDR3nt: TGTGCCAGCAGTGGGTGGGACATTTCTCAGCCCCAGCATTTT
abundance: NA; v_gene: TRBV10-3; j_gene: TRBJ2-7; d_gene: NA; CDR3aa: CAIRQAPGNEQYF; CDR3nt: TGTGCCATCAGGCAGGCCCCAGGGAACGAGCAGTACTTC
abundance: NA; v_gene: TRBV11-3; j_gene: TRBJ1-1; d_gene: NA; CDR3aa: CASSLRGSAEAFF; CDR3nt: TGTGCCAGCAGCTTAAGGGGGAGCGCTGAAGCTTTCTTT
abundance: NA; v_gene: TRBV5-1; j_gene: TRBJ1-1; d_gene: NA; CDR3aa: CASSFVGGDTEAFF; CDR3nt: TGCGCCAGCAGCTTCGTAGGGGGGGACACTGAAGCTTTCTTT
abundance: once; v_gene: TRBV12-5; j_gene: TRBJ2-7; d_gene: NA; CDR3aa: CASGLTPGQNYEQYF; CDR3nt: TGTGCTAGTGGCCTTACACCCGGACAGAACTACGAGCAGTACTTC
abundance: NA; v_gene: TRBV3-1/TRBV3-2; j_gene: TRBJ1-4; d_gene: NA; CDR3aa: CASSQRGGEKLFF; CDR3nt: TGTGCCAGCAGCCAAAGGGGTGGGGAAAAACTGTTTTTT
abundance: few; v_gene: TRBV5-1; j_gene: TRBJ1-4; d_gene: TRBD1; CDR3aa: CASSWTWGQGEKLFF; CDR3nt: TGCGCCAGCAGCTGGACGTGGGGACAGGGGGAAAAACTGTTTTTT
abundance: NA; v_gene: TRBV5-1; j_gene: TRBJ2-3; d_gene: TRBD1; CDR3aa: CASSLQGSTDTQYF; CDR3nt: TGCGCCAGCAGCCTACAGGGGAGCACAGATACGCAGTATTTT